This TCR beta chain was recorded in a study of CD8+ T cells in alopecia areata (dated by TCRdb to 2016 to 2019). The study in broad terms: Treated patients were enrolled in an open-label pilot trial of oral tofacitinib at 5 to 10 mg twice daily for moderate-to-severe alopecia areata. Tofacitinib was given for 6 to 18 months, followed by 6 months of follow-up off drug to assess delayed response and recurrence. The study used high-throughput TCRbeta sequencing to examine T cell clonal expansion in alopecia areata, in both the C3H/HeJ mouse model and human patients. Scalp tissue and sorted CD4+ and CD8+ peripheral blood T cells from patchy and totalis/universalis alopecia areata patients and from healthy controls were covered by human TCRbeta sequencing. Biopsies were taken from tofacitinib-treated patients at baseline and at 4 and 24 weeks of treatment, and a later scalp biopsy was taken in several of the tofacitinib-treated patients. Scalp clonality was compared among normal scalp (n=4), patchy alopecia areata scalp (n=8), and alopecia totalis/universalis scalp (n=8). The RNA source kit depended on sample type: the PAXgene miRNA kit for fixed scalp, the miRNeasy kit for PBMCs, and the RNeasy kit for mouse skin. TCRbeta CDR3 regions were amplified by immunoSEQ multiplex PCR with 35 Vbeta forward and 13 Jbeta reverse primers. The full study reports these points: Shared TCR sequences between patients were less evident than in mice, which may be partly attributable to HLA diversity in the patient population. Compared with normal scalp, lesional scalp, particularly in alopecia totalis/universalis, had higher clonality and more expanded CD8+ clones, which suggests antigenic drive. Unlike mouse skin, which is dominated by gammadelta T cells, normal human skin has resident alphabeta T cells that are also sequenced, and this complicates analysis of the scalp TCR repertoire.

This clone was seen a handful of times. The clone's antigen remains unknown. Per-base qualities were not stored, and no clone one base away is much larger. The library came from the immunoSEQ multiplex PCR assay. For TCR sequencing, RNA was extracted from every sample and reverse transcribed into cDNA to serve as template. First-strand cDNA was synthesized using SuperScript III with a 2:1 mix of oligo-dT and random hexamers. Amplification bias was assessed with a synthetic immune receptor repertoire, and residual bias was removed computationally. The study's processing was this. After raw reads were preprocessed to remove errors, the CDR3 was defined following IMGT conventions as running from the conserved cysteine to phenylalanine. Clonality was computed by normalizing Shannon entropy by log2 of the number of productive unique TCRs and subtracting the result from 1. Scalp TCRbeta sequences were cross-referenced with sorted blood CD4 and CD8 repertoires so that the CD4 or CD8 identity of scalp clones could be inferred. The immuneACCESS repertoire file appears here via TCRdb, limited to in-frame rearrangements. These files lack a portion of the clones; in checked studies, under half of the deficit traces to unresolved V genes, and the cause of the others is not known. V, J and clone size are those of that table, while D and trimming were read from the DNA. For this sample the table gives about 190,000 clones, of which 59% were detected only once. The ten largest make up around 15% of the sample.

The time point label here, explained by the study, means: baseline before oral tofacitinib. Lesional scalp punch biopsies and peripheral blood were obtained from alopecia areata patients. After PBMCs were isolated by density centrifugation and stained for CD3, CD4 and CD8, a FACSAria was used to sort CD4+ and CD8+ T cells. The germline V gene yields SQVTM for CDR1 and ANQGSEA for CDR2. From its cysteine to its phenylalanine, the CDR3 spans 17 amino acids. The sequence is cut down to CDR3 DNA, 51 bases in frame from base 1. Trimmed from V: 7 bases; trimmed from J: 3 bases; junction bases lacking a gene match: 18.

The origin of this receptor is a human donor with alopecia areata. This specimen was CD4+ T cells sorted from blood, taken at week 0. The chain links TRBV29-1 with TRBJ2-3, with 8 junctional bases fitting TRBD2. This receptor carries the CDR3 CSASSARSGGATDTQYF. The DNA sequence is TGCAGCGCTTCTTCGGCCCGTTCGGGAGGGGCGACAGATACGCAGTATTTT.